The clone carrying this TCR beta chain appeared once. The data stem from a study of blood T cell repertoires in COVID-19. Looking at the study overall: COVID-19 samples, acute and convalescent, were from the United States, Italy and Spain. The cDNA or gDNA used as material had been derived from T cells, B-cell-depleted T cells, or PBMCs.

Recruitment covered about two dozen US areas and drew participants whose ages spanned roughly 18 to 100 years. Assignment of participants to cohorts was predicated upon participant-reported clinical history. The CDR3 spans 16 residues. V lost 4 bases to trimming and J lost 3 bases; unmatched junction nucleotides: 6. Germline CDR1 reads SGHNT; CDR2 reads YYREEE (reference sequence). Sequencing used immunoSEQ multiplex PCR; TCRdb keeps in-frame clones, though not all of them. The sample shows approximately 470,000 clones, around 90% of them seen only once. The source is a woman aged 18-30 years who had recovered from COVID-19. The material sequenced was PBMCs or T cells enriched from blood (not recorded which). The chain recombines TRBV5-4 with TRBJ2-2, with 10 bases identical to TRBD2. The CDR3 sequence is CASSPGSGGYTGELFF. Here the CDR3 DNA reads TGTGCCAGCAGCCCTGGTAGCGGGGGGTACACCGGGGAGCTGTTTTTT.